One and the same sample provided the 10 T cell receptor beta chains below, sequenced in a study of OX40 agonist ivuxolimab in advanced cancers. The library came from the immunoSEQ multiplex PCR assay. TCRdb holds this immuneACCESS table with in-frame rearrangements only. Some clones are missing; in checked studies, unresolved V genes explain under half, and the rest has no known cause. The sample data list tens of thousands of clones, and about 88% of these were observed just once. The biggest ten clones account for under 0.9% of the sample. This specimen was CD4+ or CD8+ T cells sorted from blood, taken in a trial of the OX40 agonist ivuxolimab. The receptors come from an adult with an advanced solid tumor such as melanoma, head and neck, liver or kidney cancer.

This rearrangement joins TRBV7-6 to TRBJ1-3; D not certain. Germline values: CDR1 SGHVS, CDR2 FNYEAQ. V shed 2 bases and J shed 2 bases, with 1 base lying between them. CDR3 length: 12 residues. The CDR3 DNA sequence: TGTGCCAGCAGCTTACCTGGAAACACCATATATTTT. This translates into CASSLPGNTIYF.

This chain joins TRBV28 and TRBJ1-3; weak D call: TRBD1 (5 bases). Trimming removed 4 bases at V and 0 bases at J, with 13 bases between. The V gene's germline CDR1 is MDHEN and CDR2 SYDVKM. This CDR3 has 16 amino acids. DNA of the CDR3: TGTGCCAGCAGTTCCCCCGGGGCGGACTCTGGAAACACCATATATTTT. Protein sequence: CASSSPGADSGNTIYF.

This sequence joins TRBV10-3 and TRBJ2-3, with TRBD2 as a possible D gene (12 bases). Trimming took 6 bases from V and 4 from J, leaving 29 bases between them. Germline V gene data show CDR1 as ENHRY and CDR2 as SYGVKD. The CDR3 totals 19 residues. Here the CDR3 reads CAISGTGGITSGRSDTQYF. CDR3 coding DNA: TGTGCCATCAGCGGGACAGGGGGTATAACTAGCGGGAGGTCAGATACGCAGTATTTT.

This chain joins TRBV27 and TRBJ1-1, with 9 positions matching TRBD1. The CDR3 sequence is 15 residues long. The V gene's germline CDR1 is MNHEY and CDR2 SMNVEV (reference sequence). V shed 4 bases, J shed 5 bases, and the junction held 8 bases outside the gene matches. In nucleotides, the CDR3 is TGTGCCAGCAGTTCCGCGACAGGGGGGAGGACTGAAGCTTTCTTT. Its protein product is CASSSATGGRTEAFF.

The rearrangement links TRBV28 to TRBJ1-1; the D is unclear. CDR3 size: 16 residues. V was pared by 7 bases and J by 0 bases, with 18 bases between. CDR1 and CDR2 from the germline V gene are MDHEN and SYDVKM. CDR3 region: CASINRGRSMNTEAFF. In DNA, the CDR3 is TGTGCCAGCATTAACCGAGGTAGGAGCATGAACACTGAAGCTTTCTTT. Variable domain in full (rest from reference TRBV28 and TRBJ1-1): DVKVTQSSRYLVKRTGEKVFLECVQDMDHENMFWYRQDPGLGLRLIYFSYDVKMKEKGDIPEGYSVSREKKERFSLILESASTNQTSMYLCASINRGRSMNTEAFFGQGTRLTVV.

This clone appeared a single time. The rearrangement links TRBV5-6 to TRBJ1-5, with D perhaps TRBD1 (5 bases). The germline V and J ends were trimmed by 0 bases and 0 bases, with 10 bases remaining between them. The CDR3 has 16 amino acids. CDR1 and CDR2 (germline): SGHDT, YYEEEE. CDR3 in amino acids: CASSLEGTDSNQPQHF. The CDR3 DNA follows: TGTGCCAGCAGCTTGGAAGGGACGGATAGCAATCAGCCCCAGCATTTT.

This chain uses TRBV7-8 with TRBJ2-3, with 7 bases fitting TRBD2. Germline lookup yields CDR1 SGHVS and CDR2 FQNEAQ. Unmatched junction bases numbered 1, after V lost 3 bases and J lost 4 bases. The CDR3 covers 13 residues. The chain's CDR3 is CASSFAGADTQYF. CDR3 nucleotide sequence: TGTGCCAGCAGCTTTGCGGGGGCAGATACGCAGTATTTT.

The chain employs TRBV7-8 and TRBJ1-5, with D maybe TRBD1 (5 bases). V was clipped by 5 bases and J by 0 bases, with 8 bases between them. This CDR3 is 14 amino acids long. Germline values: CDR1 SGHVS, CDR2 FQNEAQ. The CDR3 DNA reads as TGTGCCAGCAGCCCGGGGGATAGCAATCAGCCCCAGCATTTT. This gives the protein CASSPGDSNQPQHF.

CDR3 sequence (DNA): TGTGCCAGCGCGCTCGGACAGATTAGAGCCAAAAACATTCAGTACTTC. Protein sequence: CASALGQIRAKNIQYF. The gene calls are TRBV2 and TRBJ2-4; possibly TRBD1 for D (6 bases). Germline CDR1 and CDR2: SNHLY and FYNNEI. The length of the CDR3 is 16 residues. Trimming took off 8 bases at V and 0 bases at J, with 17 bases between the two ends.

V gene TRBV5-1 combines with J gene TRBJ2-5; 9 bases fit TRBD1. The germline CDR1 and CDR2 sequences are SGHRS and YFSETQ. This CDR3 is 16 amino acids long. V lost 3 bases to trimming and J lost 4 bases; unmatched junction nucleotides: 10. The CDR3 spells CASSSTGTGLGETQYF. The CDR3 nucleotides are TGCGCCAGCAGCTCCACCGGGACAGGGCTCGGAGAGACCCAGTACTTC.